The rows below give T cell receptor beta chains drawn from one sample of a study of shared clonotypes between healthy human individuals. Using immunoSEQ multiplex PCR, the repertoire was profiled, and TCRdb retains in-frame clones only, with some absent. Of approximately 350,000 clones listed, about 96% are singletons. The specimen was memory CD8+ T cells sorted from blood. All receptors come from a young man in good health. The CDR3 runs from the conserved cysteine through the conserved F or W. The order of the fields is CDR3 DNA, CDR3 protein, V gene, clone size, J gene, D gene. A D gene is named only where the DNA matches it firmly. Only some rows state a clone size, as once, few, many or a class for expanded clones.

TGTGCCAGCAGCCAGACAGGGCCCTATGGCTACACCTTC CASSQTGPYGYTF TRBV7-9 NA TRBJ1-2 TRBD1
TGTGCCAGCAGGTTGTTCTTACAAGGGGAAACTGAAGCTTTCTTT CASRLFLQGETEAFF TRBV2 NA TRBJ1-1 NA
TGTGCCAGCAGCCCGGCCGCCGGGGCATACAATGAGCAGTTCTTC CASSPAAGAYNEQFF TRBV6-5 once TRBJ2-1 NA
TGTGCCAGCAGTTTTACGTTAGGCAGTGTCGATCAGCCCCAGCATTTT CASSFTLGSVDQPQHF TRBV28 NA TRBJ1-5 NA
TGTGCCAGCTCACAAGAGAGTTCTAACTATGGCTACACCTTC CASSQESSNYGYTF TRBV18 once TRBJ1-2 NA
TGTGCCAGCAGTTTTCTCTCCAATGAGCAGTTCTTC CASSFLSNEQFF TRBV28 NA TRBJ2-1 NA
TGTGCCATCAGTGAGACAGGTTATGGCTACACCTTC CAISETGYGYTF TRBV10-3 NA TRBJ1-2 NA
TGTGCCATCCAGCCTCAAGCGGGAGAGACCCAGTACTTC CAIQPQAGETQYF TRBV10-3 NA TRBJ2-5 NA
TGTGCCAGCAGCTTAGCGCCCCCGGGCGGGAGCGGGGAGACCCAGTACTTC CASSLAPPGGSGETQYF TRBV7-6 NA TRBJ2-5 TRBD2
TGTGCCAGCAGTCGGGAGGGCACAGATACGCAGTATTTT CASSREGTDTQYF TRBV6-1 NA TRBJ2-3 TRBD2
TGTGCCAGCAGGCGACTTCGCACAGATACGCAGTATTTT CASRRLRTDTQYF TRBV7-9 NA TRBJ2-3 NA
TGTGCCAGCAGTTTACTCGGGTCCGCTTCCTACAATGAGCAGTTCTTC CASSLLGSASYNEQFF TRBV27 NA TRBJ2-1 NA
TGTGCCCGAGCCGGGGACGGCGAGCAGTACTTC CARAGDGEQYF TRBV30 once TRBJ2-7 NA
TGTGCCAGCAGTTACGGGTCTAGCGGCCAAGAGACCCAGTACTTC CASSYGSSGQETQYF TRBV6-5 few TRBJ2-5 TRBD2
TGCGCCAGCAGCTTGCTTTCTAGCGGGAGGGAGGGCTACGAGCAGTACTTC CASSLLSSGREGYEQYF TRBV5-1 once TRBJ2-7 TRBD2
TGTGCCAGCAGCGTAGATCTTATGGGAGGGGGTGAGCAGTTCTTC CASSVDLMGGGEQFF TRBV9 NA TRBJ2-1 NA
TGTGCCTGGAGTGATTGGGGGACAAAAGATACGCAGTATTTT CAWSDWGTKDTQYF TRBV30 NA TRBJ2-3 NA
TGTGCCAGCAGCCTAGGGACTAGCGGGAGTTACCGGGTACACACAGATACGCAGTATTTT CASSLGTSGSYRVHTDTQYF TRBV4-2 NA TRBJ2-3 TRBD2
TGCGCCAGCAGCTTGGTTGGGACTAGCGGGAGCACAGATACGCAGTATTTT CASSLVGTSGSTDTQYF TRBV5-1 NA TRBJ2-3 TRBD2
TGTGCCAGCAGTGAATGGGAGGGACGCAACTCTGGAAACACCATATATTTT CASSEWEGRNSGNTIYF TRBV25-1 NA TRBJ1-3 NA
TGTGCCAGCACCAACACAGGGTTGAACATTCAGTACTTC CASTNTGLNIQYF TRBV7-9 NA TRBJ2-4 NA
TGCGCCAGCAGCCGGACAGGGTCTGTGACAGATACGCAGTATTTT CASSRTGSVTDTQYF TRBV5-1 NA TRBJ2-3 TRBD1
TGTGCCAGCAGCTTAGGTCTAGCGGGAGCCCAAGAGACCCAGTACTTC CASSLGLAGAQETQYF TRBV7-9 NA TRBJ2-5 TRBD2
TGTGCCAGTAGCCCTCGGACAGGGTACGAGCAGTACTTC CASSPRTGYEQYF TRBV19 NA TRBJ2-7 TRBD1
TGTGCCAGCAGCTTGGAGGTGCGGGAGGGATACGAGCAGTACTTC CASSLEVREGYEQYF TRBV5-5 NA TRBJ2-7 TRBD2
TGTGCCAGTAGCGTAGCGGGCCAACGAAATACCCTACCCGGGGAGCTGTTTTTT CASSVAGQRNTLPGELFF TRBV19 NA TRBJ2-2 TRBD2
TGTGCCAGCTCACCAATGGCAAGAATCTCCTACAATGAGCAGTTCTTC CASSPMARISYNEQFF TRBV18 NA TRBJ2-1 NA
TGTGCCAGCAAGGCTCTTACCTACGAGCAGTACTTC CASKALTYEQYF TRBV2 once TRBJ2-7 NA
TGTGCCAGCACTCCAGGGACAGATACGCAGTATTTT CASTPGTDTQYF TRBV13 NA TRBJ2-3 NA
TGTGCCAGCAGCTTGGACGGGACAGGGTATGAAAAACTGTTTTTT CASSLDGTGYEKLFF TRBV5-4 NA TRBJ1-4 TRBD1
TGTGCCAGCAGTGCGACAACCGGGCGTAATTCACCCCTCCACTTT CASSATTGRNSPLHF TRBV2 NA TRBJ1-6 NA
TGTGCCTGGAGCCCGCTCAACTCGGGGTATCAGCCCCAGCATTTT CAWSPLNSGYQPQHF TRBV30 NA TRBJ1-5 NA
TGTGCCAGCAGCTTGCATAACAGGGGGCTCTACGAGCAGTACTTC CASSLHNRGLYEQYF TRBV11-2 NA TRBJ2-7 TRBD1